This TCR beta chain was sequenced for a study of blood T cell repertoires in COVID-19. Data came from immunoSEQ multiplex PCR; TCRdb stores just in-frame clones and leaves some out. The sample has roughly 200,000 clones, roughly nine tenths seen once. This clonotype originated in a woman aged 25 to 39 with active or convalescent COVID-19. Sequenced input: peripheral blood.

CDR3 in amino acids: CASSLLGTPDQFF. In DNA, the CDR3 is TGTGCCAGCAGCTTATTGGGGACTCCAGATCAGTTCTTC. This chain uses TRBV11-2 with TRBJ2-1; TRBD2 is a possible D gene (6 bases). The CDR3 is 13 amino acids. Per the germline V gene, CDR1 is SGHAT and CDR2 is FQNNGV. V was cut by 2 bases and J by 13 bases, with 15 bases left in between. The variable domain in full, with the rest retrieved from reference TRBV11-2 and TRBJ2-1, is EAGVAQSPRYKIIEKRQSVAFWCNPISGHATLYWYQQILGQGPKLLIQFQNNGVVDDSQLPKDRFSAERLKGVDSTLKIQPAKLEDSAVYLCASSLLGTPDQFFGPGTRLTVL.